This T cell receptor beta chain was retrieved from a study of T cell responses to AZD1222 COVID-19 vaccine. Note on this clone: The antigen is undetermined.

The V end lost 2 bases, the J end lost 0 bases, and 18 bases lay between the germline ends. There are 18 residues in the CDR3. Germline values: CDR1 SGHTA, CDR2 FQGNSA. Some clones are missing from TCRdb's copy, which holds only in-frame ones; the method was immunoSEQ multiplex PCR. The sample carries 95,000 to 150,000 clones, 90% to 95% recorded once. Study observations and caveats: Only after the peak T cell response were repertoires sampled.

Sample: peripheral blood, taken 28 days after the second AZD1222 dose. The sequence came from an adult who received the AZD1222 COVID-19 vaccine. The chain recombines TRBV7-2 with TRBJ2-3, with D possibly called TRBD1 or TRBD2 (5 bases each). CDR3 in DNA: TGTGCCAGCAGCTTATATGGGACCGGGACGGATAGCACAGATACGCAGTATTTT. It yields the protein CASSLYGTGTDSTDTQYF. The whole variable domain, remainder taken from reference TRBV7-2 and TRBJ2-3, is GAGVSQSPSNKVTEKGKDVELRCDPISGHTALYWYRQSLGQGLEFLIYFQGNSAPDKSGLPSDRFSAERTGGSVSTLTIQRTQQEDSAVYLCASSLYGTGTDSTDTQYFGPGTRLTVL.